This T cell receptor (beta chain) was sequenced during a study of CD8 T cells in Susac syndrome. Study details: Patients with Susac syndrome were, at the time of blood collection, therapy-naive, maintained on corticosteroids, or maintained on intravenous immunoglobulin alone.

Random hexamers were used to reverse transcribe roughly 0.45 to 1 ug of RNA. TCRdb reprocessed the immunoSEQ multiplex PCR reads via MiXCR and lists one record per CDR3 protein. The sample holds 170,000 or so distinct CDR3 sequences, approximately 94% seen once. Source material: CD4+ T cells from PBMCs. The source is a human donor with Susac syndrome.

CDR3 protein: CASSEVAGALYNEQFF. The DNA for the CDR3 is TGTGCCAGCAGCGAGGTGGCGGGGGCCCTCTACAATGAGCAGTTCTTC. The rearrangement uses TRBV7-2 and TRBJ2-1, with D possibly TRBD2 on 7 matching bases. Germline V gene data show CDR1 as SGHTA and CDR2 as FQGNSA. V was clipped by 5 bases and J by 3 bases, with 17 bases between them. CDR3 length: 16 residues.